A selection of T cell receptor beta chains follows, all from one sample in a study of vaccination and CD4 T cells after COVID-19. TCRdb redid the calling of the PCR reads with MiXCR, one entry per CDR3 protein. The data hold some 13,000 distinct CDR3 sequences, with less than 75% observed a single time. Antigens of these TCRs are unknown. The specimen was CD4+ T cells from blood, cultured in vitro. Receptors were obtained from a human donor who had recovered from COVID-19. The conserved cysteine and the conserved F or W are not part of the CDR3 here. Each record gives: CDR3 protein, V gene, J gene, clone size. The size entry is marked missing in some rows and otherwise reads once, few, many or a size class.

CDR3: ASSARPGDQPQH; V: TRBV5-5; J: TRBJ1-5; size: .
CDR3: SARTGGAETEAF; V: TRBV20-1; J: TRBJ1-1; size: few
CDR3: ASTDRIYEQY; V: TRBV6-2/TRBV6-3; J: TRBJ2-7; size: .
CDR3: ASSGWTGWYEQY; V: TRBV6-1; J: TRBJ2-7; size: once
CDR3: AGKDGTGTYEQY; V: TRBV2; J: TRBJ2-7; size: .
CDR3: ASSRTGGYGYT; V: TRBV7-8; J: TRBJ1-2; size: .
CDR3: ASSLTGNTIY; V: TRBV7-2; J: TRBJ1-3; size: .
CDR3: ASSLARTGTYEQY; V: TRBV11-2; J: TRBJ2-7; size: .
CDR3: ATSDYTRDYGYT; V: TRBV24-1; J: TRBJ1-2; size: .
CDR3: SARWGVNSPLH; V: TRBV20-1; J: TRBJ1-6; size: few